The T cell receptor beta chain described here comes from a study of regulatory T cells in long-lasting Graves disease. This CDR3 has 14 residues. Germline-derived CDR1 and CDR2 are LNHDA and SQIVND (reference sequence). V was cut by 6 bases and J by 5 bases, with 14 bases left in between. As for time point: newly diagnosed GD, antithyroid drugs for less than 3 months. Generation of the TCR library employed RNA extracted from PBMCs. Arm-PCR of CDR3 regions and iRepertoire HTBI primers were used to build TCR beta libraries. TCRdb used MiXCR to reprocess the multiplex PCR reads, holding one entry per CDR3 protein. The table shows about 400,000 distinct CDR3 sequences, with roughly a sixth occurring only once. This clonotype occurred many times.

The sample was peripheral blood mononuclear cells (PBMCs), taken at new diagnosis, from a patient treated with antithyroid drugs. V gene TRBV19 combines with J gene TRBJ1-5; D perhaps matches TRBD1 (5 bases). The sequence was collected from a female donor with Graves disease. The CDR3 sequence is CASRSWQGDQPQHF. The DNA of the CDR3 is TGTGCCAGTAGAAGTTGGCAGGGAGATCAGCCCCAGCATTTT.